The 22 T cell receptor beta chains below all came from one sample that was sequenced in a study of CXCR3-negative and CXCR3-positive naive CD8 T cells. These receptors are not linked to any known antigen. The study's findings and limits: The TRB CDR3s that CXCR3-positive naive cells carried were more hydrophobic than those of CXCR3-negative naive cells.

UMI-labeled 5' RACE TRB cDNA libraries were prepared from the cells. TCRdb re-called the 5' RACE reads and catalogs CDR3 proteins one per entry, DNA excluded. The sample includes more than 6,500 distinct CDR3 sequences. What was sequenced was naive CXCR3+ CD8+ T cells from blood. Specified subset: CD45RO-CCR7+CD27+CD95- naive CD8+ T cells expressing CXCR3 (TNR3+). The receptors here all came from a human donor in good health. Some clones in this sample may be carry-over from other donors' samples.

In terms of frequency, this clonotype is medium-sized. This CDR3 reads CASSSPRGPDTQYF. This rearrangement joins TRBV12-3 or TRBV12-4 to TRBJ2-3; the D call of TRBD1 rests on TCRdb alone, since no DNA is present to check it. This CDR3 has 14 amino acids.

This clonotype is identified as medium-sized from frequency. The CDR3 spells CASSLETSGEGRDTQYF. This sequence joins TRBV5-1 and TRBJ2-3; TCRdb lists TRBD2, though no DNA is available to test this call. The CDR3 has 17 amino acids. Germline lookup yields CDR1 SGHRS and CDR2 YFSETQ.

This clonotype is labeled medium-sized based on frequency. J is TRBJ2-1 and V is TRBV14. This CDR3 is 13 amino acids long. Germline V gene sequence: CDR1 SGHDN, CDR2 FVKESK. The CDR3 is CASSQYGDNEQFF.

The chain has TRBV20-1 and TRBJ2-1; TCRdb's assignment of TRBD2 cannot be checked, as there is no DNA. The CDR3 runs 14 residues. Germline CDR1 DFQATT, CDR2 SNEGSKA (reference sequence). The CDR3 is CSAALAGAYNEQFF.

The chain has TRBV5-1 and TRBJ1-4. CDR1 SGHRS and CDR2 YFSETQ come from the germline V gene. The CDR3 covers 11 residues. CDR3 in amino acids: CASSLGEKLFF.

This clonotype is deemed medium-sized by its frequency. This chain links TRBV29-1 with TRBJ2-5; TCRdb calls TRBD1, which cannot be checked without DNA. The CDR3 has 13 residues. Germline V gene lookup returns CDR1 SQVTM and CDR2 ANQGSEA. This CDR3 is CSAYPGGEETQYF. The full variable domain, completed using reference TRBV29-1 and TRBJ2-5, is SAVISQKPSRDICQRGTSLTIQCQVDSQVTMMFWYRQQPGQSLTLIATANQGSEATYESGFVIDKFPISRPNLTFSTLTVSNMSPEDSSIYLCSAYPGGEETQYFGPGTRLLVL.

This rearrangement joins TRBV27 to TRBJ2-1. In germline, CDR1 is MNHEY, CDR2 SMNVEV (reference sequence). The CDR3 length is 16 residues. This chain's CDR3 is CASSLSSYIEYNEQFF.

The chain has TRBV27 and TRBJ1-4; TCRdb gives TRBD1 as the D gene, but with no DNA this cannot be confirmed. The CDR3 is 14 amino acids. Germline V gene lookup returns CDR1 MNHEY and CDR2 SMNVEV (reference sequence). CDR3 in amino acids: CASRTGATNEKLFF.

The chain joins TRBV7-9 to TRBJ2-7. The CDR3 totals 14 residues. Germline V gene data show CDR1 as SEHNR and CDR2 as FQNEAQ (reference sequence). The CDR3 reads CASSLGGEFYEQYF.

This clonotype shows up as medium-sized by frequency. V usage is TRBV7-8 and J usage is TRBJ2-2. This CDR3 is built from 15 residues. Germline lookup yields CDR1 SGHVS and CDR2 FQNEAQ. The CDR3 is CASSLDGIGTGELFF.

This rearrangement joins TRBV29-1 to TRBJ1-2; with no DNA, the TCRdb D assignment of TRBD1 cannot be verified. CDR3 size: 11 residues. Germline CDR1 is SQVTM and CDR2 is ANQGSEA. The CDR3 reads CSVVWGDGHTF. Based on the CDR3 plus reference TRBV29-1 and TRBJ1-2, the full variable domain is SAVISQKPSRDICQRGTSLTIQCQVDSQVTMMFWYRQQPGQSLTLIATANQGSEATYESGFVIDKFPISRPNLTFSTLTVSNMSPEDSSIYLCSVVWGDGHTFGSGTRLTVV.

This clonotype is called medium-sized based on its frequency. This chain uses TRBV7-9 with TRBJ2-2. This CDR3 contains 14 residues. Germline values: CDR1 SEHNR, CDR2 FQNEAQ (reference sequence). CDR3 in amino acids: CASSPAVNTGELFF.

The chain combines TRBV5-4 with TRBJ2-1; lacking DNA, the TRBD2 call made by TCRdb goes unchecked. Germline loops: CDR1 SGHNT, CDR2 YYREEE (reference sequence). The CDR3 is 16 amino acids. CDR3 in amino acids: CASRPAGSGWHNEQFF. Together with reference TRBV5-4 and TRBJ2-1, the CDR3 gives the full variable domain: ETGVTQSPTHLIKTRGQQVTLRCSSQSGHNTVSWYQQALGQGPQFIFQYYREEENGRGNFPPRFSGLQFPNYSSELNVNALELDDSALYLCASRPAGSGWHNEQFFGPGTRLTVL.

This chain connects TRBV29-1 to TRBJ2-7; there is no DNA to check the TCRdb D call of TRBD2. This CDR3 comprises 12 residues. Germline CDR1 reads SQVTM; CDR2 reads ANQGSEA. The CDR3: CSVQRRDYEQYF.

Frequency places this clonotype as medium-sized (0.01 to 0.1%). The chain is built from TRBV27 and TRBJ2-7; TCRdb lists TRBD2, though no DNA is available to test this call. The CDR3 totals 14 residues. Looked up from germline, CDR1 is MNHEY and CDR2 is SMNVEV (reference sequence). CDR3 sequence reads: CASSDLEGSYEQYF.

This clonotype counts as medium-sized by frequency. The rearrangement joins TRBV7-9 to TRBJ1-1; the D call of TRBD1 rests on TCRdb alone, since no DNA is present to check it. CDR1 is SEHNR and CDR2 is FQNEAQ in the germline V gene (reference sequence). The CDR3 is made up of 16 amino acids. CDR3 residues: CASSPARARVSTEAFF. The full variable domain, completed using reference TRBV7-9 and TRBJ1-1, is DTGVSQNPRHKITKRGQNVTFRCDPISEHNRLYWYRQTLGQGPEFLTYFQNEAQLEKSRLLSDRFSAERPKGSFSTLEIQRTEQGDSAMYLCASSPARARVSTEAFFGQGTRLTVV.

This clonotype is labeled medium-sized based on frequency. The chain links TRBV13 to TRBJ1-1; without DNA, the TCRdb call of TRBD1 cannot be checked. Per germline, CDR1 PRHDT and CDR2 FYEKMQ (reference sequence). There are 18 residues in the CDR3. This chain's CDR3 is CASSLAAGQGAINTEAFF.

J is TRBJ2-5 and V is TRBV7-6; absent DNA, TCRdb's TRBD2 call cannot be checked. The CDR3 sequence is 17 residues long. Germline assignment: CDR1 SGHVS and CDR2 FNYEAQ. The CDR3 protein is CASSPLAGGGPSETQYF.

This clonotype is medium-sized (0.01 to 0.1%) by frequency. This chain links TRBV5-1 with TRBJ2-6. This CDR3 spans 15 amino acids. CDR1 SGHRS and CDR2 YFSETQ come from the germline V gene. The CDR3 region is CASSLTTGWANVLTF.

Frequency places this clonotype as medium-sized. The chain joins TRBV6-6 to TRBJ2-5; TCRdb's assignment of TRBD1 cannot be checked, as there is no DNA. The CDR3 spans 16 residues. Germline V gives CDR1 MNHNY, CDR2 SVGAGI (reference sequence). The CDR3 sequence is CASSYPNQGRQETQYF.

This CDR3 is CASSILPGPNYEQYF. The chain uses TRBV19 and TRBJ2-7; TCRdb's D gene call, TRBD1, goes unchecked for lack of DNA. Per the germline V gene, CDR1 is LNHDA and CDR2 is SQIVND (reference sequence). This CDR3 is built from 15 residues.

The chain recombines TRBV5-4 with TRBJ2-3; TCRdb names TRBD2, which stays unverified in the absence of DNA. The CDR3 is made up of 15 amino acids. CDR1 and CDR2 (germline): SGHNT, YYREEE (reference sequence). The CDR3: CASSLGLREVDTQYF.